The T cell receptor beta chain described here comes from a study of cytomegalovirus exposure and HLA in healthy donors (dated by TCRdb to about 2017). Broadly, across the study: According to an earlier analysis of 550 to 750 of the donors, 150 million to 200 million T cells yielded 117 million unique TCR beta sequences and roughly 280 Gb of sequence data. The number of typed donors differed by locus: roughly 620-630 for A, B, C, DRB1 and DQB1; approximately 540 for DQA1; 600 to 610 for DPA1; and some 450 for DPB1. HLA typing covered class I and class II loci at four-digit resolution. In the later analysis, no new phenotypic data were used to find candidate immune exposures; instead, reliance was placed on TCR beta sequences and their occurrence across donors. Among approximately 370 genotyped donors of the cohort, an average of approximately 200,000 unique TCR beta nucleotide sequences was sequenced per donor, of which about 18% were non-productive. Among the 398 genotyped donors, about 85% belonged to the genetic ancestry cluster associated with self-reported Caucasian donors. Every discovery cohort repertoire had been produced on one sequencing platform. About 320 gigabases of sequencing data and tens of millions of unique TCR sequences were included in an early release covering 500 to 750 HLA-typed donors. Roughly five DR-DQ haplotypes were treated as single units for association and clustering because of strong linkage in the cohort. A later genetic analysis used genome-wide SNP genotypes for about 55% of the 666 donors, treating that subset as a discovery cohort. Donor age, sex, ethnicity and CMV serostatus were collected together with the repertoire data. An earlier analysis of fewer than 700 of the donors applied high-throughput TCR beta sequencing to assess whether each TCR beta V gene segment acted as functional or pseudogenic. Using immunosequencing, the study profiled T cell repertoires from about 620 subjects and related those repertoires to cytomegalovirus serostatus. The aim of the study was to test whether cataloging public T cell receptors could identify signatures of past pathogen exposure. To predict cytomegalovirus infection status, the study combined high-throughput TCR immunosequencing, statistical association of individual TCRs with disease status, and machine learning. To study patterns of TCR occurrence, a later analysis re-analyzed previously published TCR beta repertoires from several hundred donors and added high-resolution HLA genotyping. Besides the first cohort of 666 subjects, a separate validation cohort made up of 95 to 150 different subjects was used.

The cohort was made up of approximately 670 healthy bone marrow donors. At the time of sampling, all cohort members were nominally healthy, though unrecorded immune exposures were likely present. The donor tested CMV seronegative, placing the donor among the 350 to 400 seronegative members of the cohort. Each donor provided a peripheral blood sample, and peripheral blood mononuclear cells were used for TCR beta sequencing. The Qiagen DNeasy Blood Extraction Kit was used to extract genomic DNA from the blood cell samples. Including the terminal cysteine and phenylalanine, the CDR3 comprises 16 residues. CDR3 DNA only is kept here, 48 bases in frame from base 1. Trimmed from V: 2 bases; trimmed from J: 3 bases; junction bases lacking a gene match: 7. CDR1 and CDR2 are read off the germline V gene as SGHDN and FVKESK. Points on this clone: Its binding antigen is unknown. Nothing much larger sits one base from this clone, and base qualities are not available.

The research as a whole found: For the cohort, immune exposure information was limited to CMV serostatus. The study listed 150 to 200 TCR beta chains as associated with cytomegalovirus. In vitro tests confirmed that a few of the cytomegalovirus-associated TCR beta chains recognize cytomegalovirus antigens. Some IMGT-functional V segments, including TRBV6-2 and TRBV6-3, could not be told apart with the 87-base-pair reads, so those segments were excluded. This cohort had only TCR beta chains sequenced, and the lack of alpha or paired-chain data limited which features could be detected. Around 16 rarely observed V segments, including chromosome 9 orphons, were excluded from the earlier analysis of 550 to 700 of the donors because counts were too low. When HLA alleles, especially DR and DQ, strongly co-occurred, TCR associations were difficult to assign to individual alleles. A group of highly shared sequence variants was considered likely to be a technical artifact of the sequencing pipeline. Because HLA typing was unavailable for some donors at each locus, only the typed subset was used in association tests. An association between a missense DCLRE1C variant and V-gene and J-gene trimming of TCR beta chains was found in a later genetic analysis and replicated in an independent cohort. A later analysis found that TCR association rates varied across HLA loci, with DRB1 alleles showing the most associated TCRs and HLA-C alleles the fewest. In an earlier analysis of about 550 of the donors, most TCR beta V segments were observed in productive rearrangements about 87% or about 30% of the time, broadly matching IMGT annotations. According to a later genetic analysis, donors in an Asian-associated ancestry cluster had fewer N-insertions in productive TCRs than the approximately 670-donor mean. The presence/absence analyses assumed that sequencing depth was roughly uniform across donors, and that assumption may not be true. In a later analysis, HLA-associated TCR beta chains were found to be more clonally expanded and to have lower generation probabilities than equally common non-associated chains. A later analysis found that most CMV-associated TCR beta chains appeared HLA-restricted, with HLA associations seemingly driven largely by CMV exposure. The authors suggested that the approach could potentially be extended to other disease states and immunological phenotypes. A later analysis reported that several top co-occurrence clusters appeared linked to parvovirus B19, influenza, CMV and Epstein-Barr virus. Across donors, most TCR sequences were observed very rarely, whereas some public TCRs were present in many individuals. Linkage disequilibrium might explain the correlated functional status among segregating V segments, but an unknown experimental factor could not be ruled out. In a later analysis, 16,951 TCR beta sequences were associated with specific HLA alleles at a false discovery rate of 0.05. The classifier was reported to diagnose cytomegalovirus status with high specificity and sensitivity in both the original cohort and the validation cohort. A further reported finding was that TCR beta sequences accurately predicted the HLA-A and HLA-B alleles for most subjects in the first cohort.

The library was prepared using the immunoSEQ multiplex PCR assay. A mixture of 60 forward primers for TCR Vbeta segments and 13 reverse primers for TCR Jbeta segments was used in the multiplex PCR. The CDR3 region of rearranged TCR beta genes was amplified from genomic DNA with a multiplex PCR assay. On the Illumina HiSeq System, the amplified TCR beta libraries were sequenced as 87-base-pair reads. The study's processing was this. A later analysis counted approximately 74 million unique TCR beta chains across the 700 or so repertoires, and approximately 11 million of these chains were shared by at least two donors. Raw reads were error-corrected and collapsed into unique sequences by a nearest-neighbor algorithm in which closely related sequences were merged to remove PCR and sequencing errors. To assign V, D and J gene segments, CDR3 sequences were aligned to IMGT reference sequences. For a sequence to be retained, at least a six-nucleotide match to both a V gene segment and a J gene segment was required. A rearrangement was called productive if the CDR3 had no stop codons and remained in frame with V and J, and every other rearrangement was called non-productive. Following IMGT convention, CDR3 was defined as the stretch from the second conserved V-encoded cysteine to the conserved J-encoded phenylalanine. In an earlier analysis of roughly 580 of the donors, sequences lacking an unambiguous match to a single V gene segment were excluded. In an earlier analysis of about 590 of the donors, a V segment was called functional when productive rearrangements were above 56.7%, and segregating when the standard deviation between donors exceeded 5%. To diagnose cytomegalovirus status from the catalog of TCR beta chain sequences, a statistical classification framework was built. V and J gene assignment, in a later analysis, came from comparing TCR nucleotide sequences with IMGT/GENE-DB human TR gene sequences. Using the TCRdist pipeline, a later analysis assigned CDR3 sequences along with most-parsimonious VDJ recombination scenarios. In a later analysis, each TCR beta chain was defined by its CDR3 amino acid sequence together with its V-gene family, and reads lacking a unique V-gene family were excluded. In a later analysis, 450 to 600 highly shared, low-generation-probability nucleotide sequences were removed to address suspected cross-contamination and a sequencing artifact. A later analysis calculated a clonal expansion index for each public chain from normalized within-repertoire ranks of inferred template counts. In a later analysis, generation probabilities were computed with a VDJ recombination model fitted to out-of-frame rearrangements, and the resulting probabilities were checked against IGoR. In a later analysis, TCR-TCR, TCR-HLA and TCR-CMV co-occurrence was scored with hypergeometric tests, and a repertoire-size bias correction was applied to TCR pairs. In a later analysis, false discovery rates were estimated by permuting HLA or CMV assignments 20 times. A later analysis grouped co-occurring TCRs with DBSCAN, adding TCRdist sequence similarity when clustering within HLA-allele-positive subsets. Repertoires with fewer than 30,000 or more than 120,000 public chains, plus five repertoires with anomalous nucleotide sharing, were excluded from co-occurrence clustering. TCRdb re-hosts the immuneACCESS table, in-frame sequences only. Its copies lack some clones; in the studies checked, an unresolved V gene accounts for under half of them, and the cause for the rest is not known. D and trimming were read from the DNA, whereas the V and J calls and clone size are those reported in that table. In this sample the table shows roughly 140,000 clones, roughly 80% of which occur a single time. The top ten constitute 3% to 3.5% of the sample.

This receptor was obtained from a male donor in good health and CMV-seronegative. Recombination linked TRBV14 to TRBJ2-5; a stretch of 9 junction bases matches TRBD1. Sequenced material: PBMCs. This receptor carries the CDR3 CASSQTGQGSEETQYF. The nucleotide sequence is given as TGTGCCAGCAGCCAAACGGGACAGGGCAGCGAAGAGACCCAGTACTTC.